This T cell receptor beta chain derives from a study of vaccination and CD4 T cells after COVID-19. Study at large: Six males and four females, two of them Hispanic, were enrolled as convalescents. Post-vaccine sample collection happened at a median of 72 days after dose two, ranging 14 to 241.

This clonotype turned up a few times. Its antigen is undetermined. Study-level findings and limits: SARS-CoV-2-reactive clonotypes showed a nonsignificant median rise from about 22 to 38.

Noted treatment: roughly 10-day PBMC culture with coronavirus spike peptide pools or control peptides (ViraFEST assay). This CDR3 has 14 amino acids. V dropped 5 bases and J dropped 1 base, with 11 bases sitting between them. CDR1 and CDR2 (germline): ENHRY, SYGVKD. Cultured CD4+ T-cell DNA underwent Oncomine TCR Beta short-read sequencing. Genomic DNA was isolated from CD4+ T cells that had been cultured. From the PCR reads, TCRdb called clonotypes with MiXCR, one entry per CDR3 protein. The sample holds about 18,000 distinct CDR3 sequences; about 44% are singletons and the top ten take roughly 6.2%.

The receptor's source is a human donor who had recovered from COVID-19. Sample: CD4+ T cells from blood, cultured in vitro, taken before SARS-CoV-2 vaccination. The chain links TRBV10-3 to TRBJ2-5; D is possibly TRBD1 (5 bases). The CDR3, as DNA: TGTGCCATCAGTTCCAGGGCGGCCCAAGAGACCCAGTACTTC. Amino acid sequence: CAISSRAAQETQYF.